A single sample gave rise to the 6 T cell receptor beta chains below, sequenced in a study of blood T cell repertoires in COVID-19. Using immunoSEQ multiplex PCR, the repertoire was profiled, and TCRdb retains in-frame clones only, with some absent. The table has more than 250,000 clones, 86% seen once. Sequencing input: peripheral blood. These receptors all come from a woman aged 25 to 45 who had recovered from COVID-19.

The chain couples TRBV4-1 to TRBJ1-3; D is unclear. The CDR3 length is 17 residues. Germline loops: CDR1 MGHRA, CDR2 YSYEKL. Trimming shortened V by 1 base and J by 0 bases, and 13 bases separated the two germline ends. This CDR3 reads CASSQAWAGLSGNTIYF. In DNA form, the CDR3 reads TGCGCCAGCAGCCAAGCCTGGGCAGGCCTCTCTGGAAACACCATATATTTT.

This sequence joins TRBV28 and TRBJ1-3, with unresolved D. CDR1 MDHEN and CDR2 SYDVKM come from the germline V gene. The V gene lost 3 bases and the J gene lost 4 bases, with 19 bases spanning the gap. The CDR3 totals 17 residues. CDR3 nucleotides: TGTGCCAGCAGTTTGGGATGGGGAGGAGTCGGGGGAAACACCATATATTTT. This translates into CASSLGWGGVGGNTIYF. The full variable domain, with the rest looked up from reference TRBV28 and TRBJ1-3, is DVKVTQSSRYLVKRTGEKVFLECVQDMDHENMFWYRQDPGLGLRLIYFSYDVKMKEKGDIPEGYSVSREKKERFSLILESASTNQTSMYLCASSLGWGGVGGNTIYFGEGSWLTVV.

The J gene is TRBJ1-2, the V gene TRBV7-9, with TRBD1 matching over 7 bases. The CDR3 sequence is 15 residues long. CDR1 and CDR2 (germline): SEHNR, FQNEAQ (reference sequence). Germline trimming cut 1 base from V and 6 bases from J; bases unmatched to any gene: 8. DNA of the CDR3: TGTGCCAGCAGCTTAGAGGGGGCGAGTCCTCATGGCTACACCTTC. As protein: CASSLEGASPHGYTF.

This sequence joins TRBV7-9 and TRBJ1-5; D is uncertain. The ends were cut back, 1 base at V and 0 bases at J, with 10 bases in the middle. The CDR3 consists of 16 residues. Germline assignment: CDR1 SEHNR and CDR2 FQNEAQ (reference sequence). The CDR3 loop reads CASSLVPQYSNQPQHF. CDR3 sequence (DNA): TGTGCCAGCAGCTTAGTGCCCCAGTATAGCAATCAGCCCCAGCATTTT.

The chain has TRBV28 and TRBJ1-2; D may be TRBD1 (6 bases). This CDR3 has 15 residues. Germline-derived CDR1 and CDR2 are MDHEN and SYDVKM. V was cut by 2 bases and J by 5 bases, with 15 bases left in between. CDR3 amino acids: CASSLEAAGEYGYTF. CDR3 bases: TGTGCCAGCAGTTTAGAGGCGGCAGGGGAATATGGCTACACCTTC.

The chain carries TRBV4-1 and TRBJ1-1; D may be TRBD1 (6 bases). The CDR3 sequence is 15 residues long. V lost 0 bases and J lost 5, with 13 bases in between. The germline CDR1 and CDR2 sequences are MGHRA and YSYEKL. DNA for the CDR3: TGCGCCAGCAGCCAAGACTTGGGGGCGCTTACTGAAGCTTTCTTT. Protein product: CASSQDLGALTEAFF.